This TCR beta chain emerged from a study of identifying expanded T cells in peripheral blood (dated by TCRdb to between 2018 and 2021). Broadly, across the study: Separate aliquots of the same genomic DNA pool were sequenced to produce technical replicates, and four replicates were compared in pairs.

During the collection period, no infections or other immune events were recorded for the healthy donors. Blood repertoires from healthy donors were used as a training cohort for calibrating time-dependent variance in a beta-binomial model of differential abundance of T-cell clones. There were around ten healthy donors in the training cohort, of whom 3 were female and 7 were male. On average the donors were approximately 42 years old, and their ages spanned roughly 29 to 64 years. Whole blood was collected from each healthy donor at three time points spaced 2 to 3 weeks apart and obtained from a commercial supplier. For immunosequencing, genomic DNA was extracted from unsorted whole blood. A note on this clone: The clone's antigen remains unknown. Base qualities are not recorded, but no much larger clone differs from it by a single base.

CDR1 is given as MNHEY and CDR2 as SVGAGI, both from the germline V gene. Measured from the cysteine to the phenylalanine, the CDR3 is 13 residues long. The only DNA kept is the CDR3, 39 bases in frame from the first base. The junction carries 7 bases between V and J, which are trimmed by 1 base and 4 bases respectively. General conclusions and limits of the study: Both the number of clones called differentially abundant and the false-positive rate were significantly reduced by the beta-binomial model across all healthy-donor time intervals. The authors expected that over much longer intervals, such as months to years, biological variance in healthy repertoires might increase even further. In all healthy donors, the variance in clone template counts between samples taken roughly 14 days apart rose significantly as total template count increased. The binomial model flagged around 1.1 differentially abundant clones between technical replicates, compared with about 16 over about two weeks and 19 to 20 over approximately four weeks.

TCRbeta CDR3 regions were profiled by bias-controlled multiplex PCR amplification of genomic DNA with the immunoSEQ Assay. Concerning the study's data processing: The absolute abundance of each unique TCRbeta CDR3 region was quantified after sequences were collapsed and filtered. Differential abundance was assessed using a binomial (Fisher-equivalent) model and a beta-binomial model in which time-dependent variance fitted from healthy donors was added. Any clone with fewer than 5 combined templates was excluded, and a clone was called differentially abundant if its Benjamini-Hochberg FDR was below 0.01. In the beta-binomial model, variance was expressed as a function of the total template count across the two samples, in the form v = (b*log(k)+a)^2. TCRdb's version of the immuneACCESS table is confined to in-frame rearrangements and falls short of the full clone set. An unresolved V gene accounts for under half of the shortfall where checked; the remainder is of unknown origin. The V and J calls and clone size were taken over from that table, and D and trimming were inferred from the DNA. This sample gives some 95,000 clones in total; approximately 84% of them show up just once. The ten most abundant clones make up 5.5% to 6.5% of the sample.

The sequence links TRBV6-5 to TRBJ1-2; there is no confident call for the D gene. Sample: blood. The TCR sequence derives from a person aged 18-70 years in good health. The nucleotide sequence is given as TGTGCCAGCAGTTACTTGACAAGCTATGGCTACACCTTC. It encodes CASSYLTSYGYTF.